The T cell receptor (beta chain) described here comes from a study of CD8 T cells in Susac syndrome. Trimming removed 3 bases from V and 0 bases from J, with 3 bases in between. This CDR3 is 13 amino acids long. Per the germline V gene, CDR1 is SEHNR and CDR2 is FQNEAQ (reference sequence). When the RNA was reverse transcribed, random hexamers were used with an input of about 0.45 to 1 ug. Multiplex immunoSEQ PCR targeted 54 Vbeta and 13 Jbeta TCR beta segments. TCRdb re-called the immunoSEQ multiplex PCR reads through MiXCR, storing one row per CDR3 protein. Of 100,000 to 150,000 distinct CDR3 sequences listed, about 96% are singletons.

This TCR was recovered from a human donor in good health. Sequencing was carried out using CD4+ T cells from PBMCs. The chain is built from TRBV7-9 and TRBJ2-1; D gene ambiguous. CDR3 amino acids: CASSFDSYNEQFF. In nucleotides, the CDR3 is TGTGCCAGCAGCTTTGACTCCTACAATGAGCAGTTCTTC. The entire variable domain, with the rest obtained from reference TRBV7-9 and TRBJ2-1, is as follows: DTGVSQNPRHKITKRGQNVTFRCDPISEHNRLYWYRQTLGQGPEFLTYFQNEAQLEKSRLLSDRFSAERPKGSFSTLEIQRTEQGDSAMYLCASSFDSYNEQFFGPGTRLTVL.